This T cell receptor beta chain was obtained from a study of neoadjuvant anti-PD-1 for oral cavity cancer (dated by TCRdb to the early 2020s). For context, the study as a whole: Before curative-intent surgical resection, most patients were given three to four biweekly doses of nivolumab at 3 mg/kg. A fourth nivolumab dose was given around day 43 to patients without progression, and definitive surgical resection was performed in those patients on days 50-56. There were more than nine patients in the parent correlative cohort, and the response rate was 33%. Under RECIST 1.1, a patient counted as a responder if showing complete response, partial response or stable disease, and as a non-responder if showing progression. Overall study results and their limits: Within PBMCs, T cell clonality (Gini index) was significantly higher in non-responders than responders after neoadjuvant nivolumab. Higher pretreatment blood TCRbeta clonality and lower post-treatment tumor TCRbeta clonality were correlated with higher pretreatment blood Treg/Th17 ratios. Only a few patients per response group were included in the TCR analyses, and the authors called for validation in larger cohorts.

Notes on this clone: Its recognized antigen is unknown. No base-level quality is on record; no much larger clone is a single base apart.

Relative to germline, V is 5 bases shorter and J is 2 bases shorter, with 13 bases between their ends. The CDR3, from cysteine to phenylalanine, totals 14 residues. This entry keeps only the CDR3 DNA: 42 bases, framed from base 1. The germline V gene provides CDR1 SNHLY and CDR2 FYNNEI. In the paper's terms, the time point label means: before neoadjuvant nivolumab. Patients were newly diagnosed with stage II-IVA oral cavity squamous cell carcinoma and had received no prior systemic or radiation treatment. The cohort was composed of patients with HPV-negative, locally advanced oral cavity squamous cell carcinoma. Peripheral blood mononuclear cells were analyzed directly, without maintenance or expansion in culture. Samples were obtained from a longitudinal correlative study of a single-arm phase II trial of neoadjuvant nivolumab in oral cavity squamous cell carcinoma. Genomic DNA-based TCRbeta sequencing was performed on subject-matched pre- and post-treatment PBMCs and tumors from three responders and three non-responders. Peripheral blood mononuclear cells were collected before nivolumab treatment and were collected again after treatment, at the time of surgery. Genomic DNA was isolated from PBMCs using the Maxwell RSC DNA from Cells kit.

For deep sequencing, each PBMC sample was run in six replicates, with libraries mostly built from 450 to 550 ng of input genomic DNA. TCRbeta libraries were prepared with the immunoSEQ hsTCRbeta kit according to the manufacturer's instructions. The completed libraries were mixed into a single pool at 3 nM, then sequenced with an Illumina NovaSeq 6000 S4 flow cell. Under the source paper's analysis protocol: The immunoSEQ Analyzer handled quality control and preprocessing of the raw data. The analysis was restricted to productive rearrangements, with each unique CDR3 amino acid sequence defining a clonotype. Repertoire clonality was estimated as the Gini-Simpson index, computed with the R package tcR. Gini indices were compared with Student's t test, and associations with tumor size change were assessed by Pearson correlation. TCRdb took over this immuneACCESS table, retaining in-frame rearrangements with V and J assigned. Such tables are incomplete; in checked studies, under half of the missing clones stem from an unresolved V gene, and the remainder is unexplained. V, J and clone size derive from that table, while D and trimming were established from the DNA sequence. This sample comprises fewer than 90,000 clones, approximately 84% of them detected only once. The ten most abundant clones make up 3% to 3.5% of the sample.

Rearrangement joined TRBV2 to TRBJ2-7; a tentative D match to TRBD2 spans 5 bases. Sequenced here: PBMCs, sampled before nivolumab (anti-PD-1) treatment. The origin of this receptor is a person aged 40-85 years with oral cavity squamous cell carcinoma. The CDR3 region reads CASSTSWVTYEQYF. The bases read TGTGCCAGCAGTACTAGTTGGGTAACCTACGAGCAGTACTTC.